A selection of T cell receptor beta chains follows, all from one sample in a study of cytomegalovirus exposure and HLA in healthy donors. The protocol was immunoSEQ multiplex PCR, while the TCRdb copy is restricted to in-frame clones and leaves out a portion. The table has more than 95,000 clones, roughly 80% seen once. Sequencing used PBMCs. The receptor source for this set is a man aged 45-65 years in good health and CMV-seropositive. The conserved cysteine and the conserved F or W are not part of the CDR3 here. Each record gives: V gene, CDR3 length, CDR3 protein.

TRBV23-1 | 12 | ASSRAGGRYEQY
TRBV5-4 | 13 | ASSLQQGINEKLF
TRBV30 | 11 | AWSVGAVQPQH
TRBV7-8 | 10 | ASSPGRTEAF
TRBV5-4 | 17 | ASREGLAGGVSSTDTQY
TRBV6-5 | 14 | ASSLTGTEGVSPLH
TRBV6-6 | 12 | ASRGGQGTDTQY
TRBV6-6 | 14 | ASNNDRGPGGNTIY
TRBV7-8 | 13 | ASSLGLAGYETQY
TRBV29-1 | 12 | SVGAEQGADTQY
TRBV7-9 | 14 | ASSLTGGTAPYEQY
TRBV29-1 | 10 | SAGDNSYEQY
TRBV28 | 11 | ASATGVPYEQY
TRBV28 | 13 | ASSPGTGFNYGYT
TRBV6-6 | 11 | ASSSMGVYEQY
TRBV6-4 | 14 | ASSDTGKPSYYEQY